Listed here are 15 T cell receptor beta chains from one sample, sequenced in a study of metastatic and nonmetastatic thyroid tumors. TCRdb re-analyzed the PCR reads through MiXCR. Of some 25,000 clones in the sample, 22% were seen once. None of the patients had undergone any treatment ahead of thyroid surgery. The specimen sequenced was blood. Source of these receptors: a female donor with papillary thyroid cancer or a benign thyroid nodule (not recorded which). Some clones in this sample may be carry-over from other donors' samples.

In this sample, this clone is medium-sized. The V call is TRBV10-1, the J call TRBJ2-7, with TRBD1 as a possible D gene (5 bases). V was trimmed by 5 bases and J by 6 bases, leaving 11 bases between them. Germline V gene sequence: CDR1 WNHNN, CDR2 SYGVQD (reference sequence). The CDR3 covers 12 residues. Written as DNA, the CDR3 is TGCGCCAGCAGTCCAGGGTCTGGCGAGCAGTACTTC. Translation: CASSPGSGEQYF.

This clone showed up many times. This chain connects TRBV2 to TRBJ2-3; no clear D gene. CDR1 and CDR2 from the germline V gene are SNHLY and FYNNEI. Deletions cut 7 bases from V and 2 bases from J, with 10 bases between. The CDR3 sequence is 13 residues long. The CDR3 coding sequence is TGTGCCAGCAACGGCCCCTTCACAGATACGCAGTATTTT. Protein: CASNGPFTDTQYF.

This clone was picked up many times. The V and J genes are TRBV4-2 and TRBJ1-4; no firm D call. The CDR3 length is 14 residues. Between the trimmed V and J ends, which lost 0 bases and 6 bases, there was a span of 8 bases. CDR1 and CDR2 (germline): LGHNA, YNFKEQ. The CDR3 DNA is TGTGCCAGCAGCCAAGAAGGCGGGGATGAAAAACTGTTTTTT. Translation gives CASSQEGGDEKLFF.

Many counts were recorded for this clone. A much larger clone lies a single base off, so this may be a read error. The chain recombines TRBV19 with TRBJ1-5; tentatively, D is TRBD1 (5 bases). This CDR3 has 15 residues. The V gene's germline CDR1 is LNHDA and CDR2 SQIVND (reference sequence). CDR3 protein: CACSIPQGGNQPQHF. The CDR3, as DNA: TGTGCCTGTAGTATCCCCCAGGGAGGAAATCAGCCCCAGCATTTT.

This clone has ten or more counts. The chain couples TRBV7-9 to TRBJ2-3, with 9 bases aligning to TRBD1. Germline assignment: CDR1 SEHNR and CDR2 FQNEAQ (reference sequence). Losses at the gene ends were 5 bases for V and 1 base for J; bases not matched to a gene: 10. This CDR3 region has 17 residues. CDR3 coding DNA: TGTGCCAGCAGCCGGCGGACAGGGGTCTTTGGCACAGATACGCAGTATTTT. This translates into CASSRRTGVFGTDTQYF.

A word on this clone: The junction shows a germline mismatch at one end, possibly a read error. The chain employs TRBV24-1 and TRBJ2-5; a possible D gene is TRBD2 (6 bases). From germline, CDR1 is KGHDR and CDR2 SFDVKD. The CDR3 is 15 residues long. In nucleotides, the CDR3 is TGTGCCACCAGGGATTTTGACATGGGGAGGGAGACCCAGTACTTC. Encoded protein: CATRDFDMGRETQYF.

The chain combines TRBV18 with TRBJ2-7; no reliable D call. This CDR3 contains 13 residues. Germline V gene lookup returns CDR1 KGHSH and CDR2 LQKENI. V gave up 0 bases and J gave up 2 bases, with 5 bases separating them. The CDR3 sequence is CASSPPSAYEQYF. The CDR3 DNA follows: TGTGCCAGCTCACCACCGTCAGCCTACGAGCAGTACTTC.

For this clone: Germline is not matched at one junction end, which may reflect a read error. The rearrangement uses TRBV28 and TRBJ2-2; TRBD1 agrees at 7 bases. CDR1 is MDHEN and CDR2 is SYDVKM in the germline V gene. The CDR3 sequence is 15 residues long. This CDR3 reads CASITGQRDTVELFF. The CDR3 nucleotides read TGTGCCAGTATCACGGGACAGAGGGACACCGTGGAGCTGTTTTTT.

This clone is categorized as medium-sized. The chain recombines TRBV6-1 with TRBJ2-7; perhaps TRBD2 as D (6 bases). CDR1 is MNHNS and CDR2 is SASEGT in the germline V gene. The V end lost 7 bases, the J end lost 5 bases, and 15 bases lay between the germline ends. The CDR3 is 13 residues long. The CDR3 reads CASKSSGPNEQYF. CDR3 sequence (DNA): TGTGCCAGCAAAAGTAGCGGTCCCAACGAGCAGTACTTC.

This chain joins TRBV19 and TRBJ2-2; tentative D call: TRBD1 (5 bases). The germline V gene encodes CDR1 LNHDA and CDR2 SQIVND (reference sequence). V was cut by 7 bases and J by 3 bases, with 15 bases left in between. The CDR3 length is 15 residues. The CDR3 DNA sequence: TGTGCCAGTAAGGAAGAAAACAGGTACACCGGGGAGCTGTTTTTT. Its protein is CASKEENRYTGELFF.

This clone was seen repeatedly, ten times or more. A read error may explain this, as a much larger clone is one base away. Other nucleotide sequences from this sample produce the same CDR3. This chain joins TRBV7-2 and TRBJ1-5, with D hard to call. Germline V gene lookup returns CDR1 SGHTA and CDR2 FQGNSA. The CDR3 runs to 14 residues. The germline V and J ends were trimmed by 2 bases and 5 bases, with 10 bases remaining between them. The CDR3 DNA sequence: TGTGCCAGCAGCTTACGGAGACTGGATCAGCCCCAGCATTTT. Translating it yields CASSLRRLDQPQHF.

This clone appeared many times. This chain uses TRBV3-1 with TRBJ1-5; 8 nucleotides align to TRBD1. J gave up 0 bases and V 2 bases, and 12 bases lay outside the gene matches. The CDR3 covers 19 residues. CDR1 LGHDT and CDR2 YNNKEL come from the germline V gene (reference sequence). The DNA of the CDR3 is TGTGCCAGCAGCCAACACCCGGGACAGGAGATCTATAGCAATCAGCCCCAGCATTTT. It is translated as CASSQHPGQEIYSNQPQHF.

To note about this clone: This may come from a read error, since a much larger clone is one base off. The chain employs TRBV5-5 and TRBJ2-7; D gene uncertain. The CDR3 consists of 11 residues. CDR1 and CDR2 (germline): SGHKS, YYEKEE (reference sequence). CDR3 protein: CASSFSDEQYF. The CDR3 nucleotides read TGTGCCAGCAGCTTCTCCGACGAGCAGTACTTC.

This clone was detected many times. The CDR3 protein is CAVRRGNGYTF. The DNA for the CDR3 is TGTGCTGTGAGGAGAGGGAATGGCTACACCTTC. The V call is TRBV19, the J call TRBJ1-2; no firm D call. CDR3 length equals 11 residues. Germline lookup yields CDR1 LNHDA and CDR2 SQIVND (reference sequence).

Concerning this clone: No conserved phenylalanine or tryptophan ends this CDR3, so it is likely a read error. The J gene is TRBJ1-2, the V gene TRBV6-5; 7 nucleotides line up with TRBD1. This CDR3 region has 15 residues. V lost 2 bases, J lost 6 bases, and 9 bases stayed unmatched. CDR1 is MNHEY and CDR2 is SVGAGI in the germline V gene. The CDR3, as DNA: TGTGCCAGCAGTTACCAGTCAGGGGGAGTCAATGGCTACACCGTC. Protein product: CASSYQSGGVNGYTV.